These T cell receptor beta chains were read from a single sample in a study of shared clonotypes between healthy human individuals. Sequenced by immunoSEQ multiplex PCR; TCRdb stores in-frame clones only, minus some. In the table there are about 2 million clones, about 95% of which are singletons. The sample consisted of naive CD8+ T cells sorted from blood. The receptors were gathered from a man in his late teens or twenties in good health. CDR3s include the opening cysteine and the closing phenylalanine or tryptophan. Each record gives: V gene, J gene, D gene, clone size, CDR3 DNA, CDR3 protein. D genes are given only for firm matches. Not every row has a clone size; where given, it reads once, few, many or a size class.

TRBV19	TRBJ1-5	-	-	TGTGCCAGTAGTTTTGACGGGGAGATGGTGCCCCAGCATTTT	CASSFDGEMVPQHF
TRBV27	TRBJ2-7	-	-	TGTGCCAGCAGTTTATCGAAAGGGCACGAGCAGTACTTC	CASSLSKGHEQYF
TRBV6-1	TRBJ1-5	-	-	TGTGCCAGCAGTGAATGGGGAGGCAATCAGCCCCAGCATTTT	CASSEWGGNQPQHF
TRBV11-2	TRBJ2-1	TRBD2	once	TGTGCCAGCAGCTTAACCCCAGGACTAGCCTCCTACAATGAGCAGTTCTTC	CASSLTPGLASYNEQFF
TRBV5-6	TRBJ2-7	-	-	TGTGCCAGCAGCGACAGTGAAGGTTTATTCCCCTACGAGCAGTACTTC	CASSDSEGLFPYEQYF
TRBV7-2	TRBJ1-1	TRBD1	-	TGTGCCAGCAGCTTAGGACAGGGTAGAGGAGCTGAAGCTTTCTTT	CASSLGQGRGAEAFF
TRBV27	TRBJ1-1	-	-	TGTGCCAGCAGTTTAGTACACCTAAACACTGAAGCTTTCTTT	CASSLVHLNTEAFF
TRBV30	TRBJ1-4	TRBD1	-	TGTGCCTGGGGGGACAGTAAACTGTTTTTT	CAWGDSKLFF
TRBV7-9	TRBJ2-5	TRBD1	-	TGTGCCAGCAGCTTATTGGACAGGCTACAAGAGACCCAGTACTTC	CASSLLDRLQETQYF
TRBV5-1	TRBJ1-3	-	-	TGCGCCAGCAGCTTGTTCGCGGGCGGGGGGACTGGAAACACCATATATTTT	CASSLFAGGGTGNTIYF
TRBV23-1	TRBJ1-1	-	-	TGCGCCAGCAGACACGCGAACACTGAAGCTTTCTTT	CASRHANTEAFF
TRBV5-8	TRBJ2-2	-	-	TGTGCCAGCAGCTTGGGGACCCTTAACACCGGGGAGCTGTTTTTT	CASSLGTLNTGELFF
TRBV5-6	TRBJ1-1	-	-	TGTGCCAGCAGCTTACTTACAGAGTTCATATGGGACACTGAAGCTTTCTTT	CASSLLTEFIWDTEAFF
TRBV27	TRBJ2-1	TRBD2	-	TGTGCCAGCAGTTTACTACTAGCGGGAGGAAATGAGCAGTTCTTC	CASSLLLAGGNEQFF
TRBV6-5	TRBJ2-6	-	-	TGTGCCAGCAGTTCGGACGACGGAGCTGGGGCCAACGTCCTGACTTTC	CASSSDDGAGANVLTF
TRBV28	TRBJ2-3	-	-	TGTGCCAGCAGTTTAAAGGGGGCAGATACGCAGTATTTT	CASSLKGADTQYF
TRBV7-6	TRBJ2-7	-	-	TGTGCCAGCAGCTTAATGTCAGGGGCAGGCGAGCAGTACTTC	CASSLMSGAGEQYF
TRBV27	TRBJ2-7	-	-	TGTGCCAGCAGTTTTGGGGGGGCGTCCGAGCAGTACTTC	CASSFGGASEQYF
TRBV5-1	TRBJ2-5	TRBD2	-	TGCGCCAGCAGCTTGGTAGCGGGAGGGCCCCGGGAGACCCAGTACTTC	CASSLVAGGPRETQYF
TRBV29-1	TRBJ1-5	-	many	TGCAGCGTTGCTCCCGCAGATAATCAGCCCCAGCATTTT	CSVAPADNQPQHF
TRBV6-8	TRBJ1-2	TRBD1	-	TGTGCCAGCAGCGCCCGGGACAGGGTTTTGAATGGCTACACCTTC	CASSARDRVLNGYTF
TRBV25-1	TRBJ2-3	-	-	TGTGCCAGCAGTGAATACCCGGGACTCAGCACAGATACGCAGTATTTT	CASSEYPGLSTDTQYF
TRBV6-1	TRBJ1-5	-	-	TGTGCCAGCAGTGAATACCCAGACGGCAATCAGCCCCAGCATTTT	CASSEYPDGNQPQHF
TRBV25-1	TRBJ1-1	TRBD1	-	TGTGCCAGCAAAACAGGGGCTCAGGAAGCTTTCTTT	CASKTGAQEAFF
TRBV30	TRBJ1-5	TRBD1	-	TGTGCCTGGAAGGGGGCAGGTTTAAGCAATCAGCCCCAGCATTTT	CAWKGAGLSNQPQHF
TRBV30	TRBJ1-1	-	-	TGTGCCTGCCCGGAAATAGGCAGGGAGAGTCAGAACACTGAAGCTTTCTTT	CACPEIGRESQNTEAFF
TRBV13	TRBJ2-3	-	-	TGTGCCAGCAGCGCCGCCAAGGGGGGGGCCCCAGATACGCAGTATTTT	CASSAAKGGAPDTQYF
TRBV9	TRBJ2-2	-	-	TGTGCCAGCAGCGTAACGGGGCCCCTCGCCGGGGAGCTGTTTTTT	CASSVTGPLAGELFF
TRBV4-1	TRBJ2-2	TRBD2	-	TGCGCCAGCAGCCACCTTAGCGGGAGGGGCGGGGAGCTGTTTTTT	CASSHLSGRGGELFF
TRBV27	TRBJ2-1	TRBD2	-	TGTGCCAGCGGAGCGGGAGTGACCTACAATGAGCAGTTCTTC	CASGAGVTYNEQFF
TRBV19	TRBJ2-1	-	-	TGTGCCAGTAGTATCAGGGGAAATTCCTACAATGAGCAGTTCTTC	CASSIRGNSYNEQFF
TRBV7-9	TRBJ2-1	TRBD1	-	TGTGCCAGCAGCACCAGACAGGGGGGCTCCTACAATGAGCAGTTCTTC	CASSTRQGGSYNEQFF
TRBV13	TRBJ2-7	-	-	TGTGCCAGCAGCTTAGAGGGGAGCTCCTACGAGCAGTACTTC	CASSLEGSSYEQYF
TRBV4-1	TRBJ2-5	TRBD1	-	TGCGCCAGCAGCGCAAGGACAGGGCCACAAGAGACCCAGTACTTC	CASSARTGPQETQYF
TRBV10-1	TRBJ2-7	TRBD2	-	TGCGCCAGCAGTGAAGGGTATATAGCGGGAGCTTACGAGCAGTACTTC	CASSEGYIAGAYEQYF
TRBV27	TRBJ1-5	TRBD1	-	TGTGCCAGCAGTTTATCGGCAGGGGGGATCAATCAGCCCCAGCATTTT	CASSLSAGGINQPQHF
TRBV7-9	TRBJ2-1	TRBD1	once	TGTGCCAGCAGCCCGCGGACAGGGAGCTCCTACAATGAGCAGTTCTTC	CASSPRTGSSYNEQFF
TRBV7-7	TRBJ2-3	-	-	TGTGCTAGCAGCTTGGAGCTCACAGATACGCAGTATTTT	CASSLELTDTQYF
TRBV30	TRBJ1-5	TRBD1	-	TGTGCCTGGGAACAGGGGGGCGGGCAGCCCCAGCATTTT	CAWEQGGGQPQHF
TRBV5-1	TRBJ2-2	TRBD2	-	TGCGCCAGCAGCTTTCGGGGGGCGAACACCGGGGAGCTGTTTTTT	CASSFRGANTGELFF
TRBV19	TRBJ2-7	-	-	TGTGCCAGTAGTATAGGGTCGAGCGAGCAGTACTTC	CASSIGSSEQYF
TRBV19	TRBJ1-2	-	-	TGTGCCAGTAGTATAGGATTAGCTAACTATGGCTACACCTTC	CASSIGLANYGYTF
TRBV7-9	TRBJ1-4	-	-	TGTGCCAGCAGCGGGGATGGGGGCCCTAATGAAAAACTGTTTTTT	CASSGDGGPNEKLFF
TRBV19	TRBJ2-7	-	-	TGTGCCAGTAGTATCGGGACGGGGCCCGAGCAGTACTTC	CASSIGTGPEQYF